The 5 T cell receptor beta chains listed next were all sequenced from one sample in a study of breast tumors, draining lymph nodes, adjacent tissues (dated by TCRdb to 2016 to 2018). Lymph node samples were obtained from the axillary draining lymph nodes of breast cancer patients. Library preparation employed multiplex PCR. Sequenced on an Illumina HiSeq 2000. TCRdb reanalyzed the raw reads on its own, using fastp at Q25 for trimming and MiXCR for clone calling, and kept in-frame beta chains. One record per CDR3 amino acid sequence lists the most common genes and DNA. The table for this sample lists over 150,000 distinct CDR3 sequences; 25% to 40% of them were counted only once. The biggest ten clones account for over 4% of the sample. Sequencing used axillary lymph node tissue. The source of these receptors is a female donor with breast cancer. Some clones in this sample may be carry-over from other donors' samples.

This clonotype appeared many times. V is TRBV11-2 and J is TRBJ2-7, with 12 bases fitting TRBD1. The V gene's germline CDR1 is SGHAT and CDR2 FQNNGV. There are 16 residues in the CDR3. The V gene end was trimmed by 5 bases and the J gene end by 2 bases; junction bases not matched to a gene: 7. DNA for the CDR3: TGTGCCAGCAGCGTACGGGGGACAGGGGGCCCCTACGAGCAGTACTTC. Translating gives CASSVRGTGGPYEQYF.

The genes are TRBV20-1 and TRBJ2-5; 7 positions agree with TRBD2. The V and J ends lost 3 bases and 5 bases, in that order; junction bases with no gene match: 9. This CDR3 is 14 amino acids long. Germline CDR1 and CDR2: DFQATT and SNEGSKA (reference sequence). The CDR3 here is CSASLTSTKETQYF. For the CDR3, the DNA is TGCAGTGCTAGCTTGACTAGCACAAAGGAGACCCAGTACTTC.

The chain joins TRBV7-8 to TRBJ2-5; possibly TRBD1 or TRBD2 for D (6 bases each). V lost 1 base and J lost 7, with 10 bases in between. This CDR3 spans 13 amino acids. Germline assignment: CDR1 SGHVS and CDR2 FQNEAQ. This CDR3 reads CASSLVGGGTQYF. In DNA form, the CDR3 reads TGTGCCAGCAGCTTAGTGGGGGGCGGGACCCAGTACTTC.

This clonotype has at least ten counts. V gene TRBV20-1 combines with J gene TRBJ2-7; unclear D gene. This CDR3 has 15 amino acids. V gave up 0 bases and J gave up 4 bases, with 16 bases separating them. Germline V CDR1 and CDR2: DFQATT, SNEGSKA (reference sequence). CDR3 coding DNA: TGCAGTGCTAGAGATCCCCAAAAGCCCGCTTACGAGCAGTACTTC. This translates into CSARDPQKPAYEQYF.

Ten or more counts support this clonotype. The chain links TRBV27 to TRBJ2-5; weak D call: TRBD1 (7 bases). The CDR3 loop spans 15 amino acids. V dropped 6 bases and J dropped 4 bases, with 18 bases sitting between them. CDR1 is MNHEY, CDR2 SMNVEV, per germline (reference sequence). This CDR3 reads CASSRRGQGRETQYF. CDR3 nucleotides: TGTGCCAGCAGCCGGAGGGGGCAGGGTCGAGAGACCCAGTACTTC.